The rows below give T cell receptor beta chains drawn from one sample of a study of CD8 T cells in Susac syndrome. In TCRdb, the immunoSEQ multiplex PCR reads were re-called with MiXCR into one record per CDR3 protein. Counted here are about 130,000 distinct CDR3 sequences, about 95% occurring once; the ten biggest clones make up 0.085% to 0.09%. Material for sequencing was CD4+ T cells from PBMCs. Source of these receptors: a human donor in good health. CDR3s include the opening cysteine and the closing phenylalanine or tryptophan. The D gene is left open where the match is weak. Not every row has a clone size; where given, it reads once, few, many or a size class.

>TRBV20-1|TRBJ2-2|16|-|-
CSARSPGARGTGELFF
TGCAGTGCTCGATCCCCAGGGGCGCGTGGCACCGGGGAGCTGTTTTTT
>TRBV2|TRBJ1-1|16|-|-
CASSEGMGLVNTEAFF
TGTGCCAGCAGTGAAGGAATGGGGTTAGTAAACACTGAAGCTTTCTTT
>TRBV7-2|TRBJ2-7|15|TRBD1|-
CASSRTGTGGWEQYF
TGTGCCAGCAGCAGAACAGGGACAGGGGGGTGGGAGCAGTACTTC
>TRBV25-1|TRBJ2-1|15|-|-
CASSDRVGPLNEQFF
TGTGCCAGCAGTGATAGAGTAGGACCCCTTAATGAGCAGTTCTTC
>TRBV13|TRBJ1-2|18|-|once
CASSSRADAGPASYGYTF
TGTGCCAGCAGCTCCCGGGCGGATGCAGGGCCGGCGAGCTATGGCTACACCTTC
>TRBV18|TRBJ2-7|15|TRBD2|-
CASSPEAGGPNEQYF
TGTGCCAGCTCCCCAGAAGCGGGAGGGCCAAACGAGCAGTACTTC
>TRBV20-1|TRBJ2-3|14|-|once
CSARNPQLFDTQYF
TGCAGTGCTAGAAACCCACAACTATTTGATACGCAGTATTTT
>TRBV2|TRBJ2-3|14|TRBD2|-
CASSDVAGADTQYF
TGTGCCAGCAGTGACGTAGCGGGAGCAGATACGCAGTATTTT
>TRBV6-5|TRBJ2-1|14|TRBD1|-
CASSFGQAYNEQFF
TGTGCCAGCAGTTTCGGACAGGCCTACAATGAGCAGTTCTTC
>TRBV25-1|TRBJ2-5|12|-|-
CASSGQWETQYF
TGTGCCAGCAGTGGGCAGTGGGAGACCCAGTACTTC
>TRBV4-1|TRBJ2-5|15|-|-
CASSQGEGVRETQYF
TGCGCCAGCAGCCAAGGAGAGGGGGTGAGGGAGACCCAGTACTTC
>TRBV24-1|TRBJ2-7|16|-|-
CATSDLADTSSYEQYF
TGTGCCACCAGTGATTTGGCAGACACGAGCTCCTACGAGCAGTACTTC
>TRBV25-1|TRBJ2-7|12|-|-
CASEGTIYEQYF
TGTGCCAGTGAGGGGACAATTTACGAGCAGTACTTC
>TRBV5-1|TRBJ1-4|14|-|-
CASSFDPRGEKLFF
TGCGCCAGCAGCTTTGATCCCCGCGGGGAAAAACTGTTTTTT
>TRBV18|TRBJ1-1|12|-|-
CASSPSSTEAFF
TGTGCCAGCTCACCCAGTAGCACTGAAGCTTTCTTT
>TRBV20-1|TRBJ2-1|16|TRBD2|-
CSAEASSGSMYNEQFF
TGCAGTGCTGAGGCTTCTAGCGGGAGTATGTACAATGAGCAGTTCTTC
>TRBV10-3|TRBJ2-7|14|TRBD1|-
CAIKSGTGVGEQYF
TGTGCCATCAAATCGGGGACAGGGGTCGGCGAGCAGTACTTC
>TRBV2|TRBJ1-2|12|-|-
CASSEQVYGYTF
TGTGCCAGCAGTGAACAGGTGTACGGCTACACCTTC
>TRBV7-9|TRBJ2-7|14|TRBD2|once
CASRGLADTYEQYF
TGTGCCAGCAGGGGACTAGCCGATACCTACGAGCAGTACTTC
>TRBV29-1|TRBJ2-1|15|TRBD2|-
CSVLTSGSSYNEQFF
TGCAGCGTATTGACTAGCGGGAGTTCCTACAATGAGCAGTTCTTC
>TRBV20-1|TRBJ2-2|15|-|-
CSATDPLTNTGELFF
TGCAGTGCAACCGACCCACTTACGAACACCGGGGAGCTGTTTTTT
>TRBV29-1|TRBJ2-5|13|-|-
CSVIRVDQETQYF
TGCAGCGTTATTCGGGTCGATCAAGAGACCCAGTACTTC
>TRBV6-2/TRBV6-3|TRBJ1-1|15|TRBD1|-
CASSSPPTGDTEAFF
TGTGCCAGCAGTTCCCCCCCGACAGGGGACACTGAAGCTTTCTTT
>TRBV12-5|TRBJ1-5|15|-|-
CASGFFLWGNQPQHF
TGTGCTAGTGGTTTCTTCCTATGGGGGAATCAGCCCCAGCATTTT
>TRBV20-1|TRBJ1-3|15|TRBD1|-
CSARGDRGTGNTIYF
TGCAGTGCTAGAGGAGACAGGGGCACTGGAAACACCATATATTTT
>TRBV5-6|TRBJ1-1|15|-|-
CASSPGDWSLTEAFF
TGTGCCAGCAGCCCGGGCGATTGGAGTTTAACTGAAGCTTTCTTT
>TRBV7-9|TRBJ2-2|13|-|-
CASTLVGTGELFF
TGTGCCAGCACCCTCGTAGGCACCGGGGAGCTGTTTTTT
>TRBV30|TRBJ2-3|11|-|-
CAWSSLDTQYF
TGTGCCTGGAGTTCCCTAGATACGCAGTATTTT
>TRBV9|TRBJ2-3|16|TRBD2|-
CASSVGLAGVTDTQYF
TGTGCCAGCAGCGTAGGACTAGCGGGAGTAACAGATACGCAGTATTTT
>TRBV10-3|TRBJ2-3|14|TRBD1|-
CAITPGQGTDTQYF
TGTGCCATCACCCCGGGACAGGGAACAGATACGCAGTATTTT
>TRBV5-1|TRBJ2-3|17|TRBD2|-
CASSMGPAGAGTDTQYF
TGCGCCAGCAGCATGGGTCCTGCGGGAGCGGGCACAGATACGCAGTATTTT
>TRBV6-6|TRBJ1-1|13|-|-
CASSYGQGTEAFF
TGTGCCAGCAGTTACGGGCAGGGCACTGAAGCTTTCTTT
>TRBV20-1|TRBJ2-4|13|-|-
CSADVTSGNIQYF
TGCAGTGCTGACGTCACTAGTGGAAACATTCAGTACTTC
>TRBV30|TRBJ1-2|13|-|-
CAWSVVDFYGYTF
TGTGCCTGGAGTGTAGTTGACTTCTATGGCTACACCTTC
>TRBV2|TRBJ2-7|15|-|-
CASSKTRTLRYEQYF
TGTGCCAGCAGTAAAACCCGAACCCTGAGGTACGAGCAGTACTTC
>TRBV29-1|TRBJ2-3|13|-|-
CSVEGRHTDTQYF
TGCAGCGTTGAAGGCCGCCACACAGATACGCAGTATTTT
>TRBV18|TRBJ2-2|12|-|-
CASSINTGELFF
TGTGCCAGCTCAATAAACACCGGGGAGCTGTTTTTT
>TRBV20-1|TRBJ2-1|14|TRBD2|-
CSARSTSGSDEQFF
TGCAGTGCCAGATCGACTAGCGGGAGTGATGAGCAGTTCTTC
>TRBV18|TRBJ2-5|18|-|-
CASSLLIGGMGVQETQYF
TGTGCCAGCTCTCTCCTGATTGGCGGGATGGGGGTCCAAGAGACCCAGTACTTC
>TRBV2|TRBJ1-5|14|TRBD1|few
CASSNQGGNQPQHF
TGTGCCAGCAGCAACCAGGGGGGGAATCAGCCCCAGCATTTT
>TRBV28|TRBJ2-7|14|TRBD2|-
CASSLAGDVYEQYF
TGTGCCAGCAGCCTAGCGGGGGATGTCTACGAGCAGTACTTC